This record covers a single T cell receptor beta chain. Its antigen is still unknown. It has no much larger one-base neighbor in the sample; base qualities were not kept. From the cysteine through the phenylalanine, the CDR3 covers 15 amino acids. CDR3 DNA is the only sequence kept; it has 45 bases, read in frame from the first base. CDR1 and CDR2 were assigned from the germline V gene as MNHNS and SASEGT. At the junction V is shortened by 10 bases and J by 3 bases; bases outside the gene matches: 11. These data come from a study of response to subunit inactivated influenza vaccine (dated by TCRdb to the late 2010s). Describing the broader study: Deep quantitative profiling of the T cell receptor repertoire was used in the study to follow responses to a trivalent subunit inactivated influenza vaccine. Overall results and qualifications from the work: The authors suggested that each seasonal influenza vaccination may recruit only a limited number of new T cells.

Library construction relied on RT-PCR. Sequencing was performed on an Illumina HiSeq 2500. The raw public data were reprocessed by TCRdb itself: fastp quality trimming at Q25, MiXCR clonotype calling, in-frame beta chains only. Every CDR3 protein is listed once, alongside the most common genes and DNA of its rows. The sample contains approximately 700,000 distinct CDR3 sequences, approximately 14% of them found a single time. The ten largest clonotypes hold 11% of the sample. The input for sequencing was PBMCs from blood, taken 11 to 12 days after vaccination. The chain employs TRBV6-1 and TRBJ1-4; 7 nucleotides in the junction match TRBD1. This sequence was found in a man in his forties or fifties who received an inactivated influenza vaccine. Donor details come from another sample of the same person, matched by shared clones. The encoded CDR3 is CATKGAGGANEKLFF. The DNA sequence is as follows: TGTGCCACTAAGGGGGCGGGTGGAGCTAATGAAAAACTGTTTTTT.